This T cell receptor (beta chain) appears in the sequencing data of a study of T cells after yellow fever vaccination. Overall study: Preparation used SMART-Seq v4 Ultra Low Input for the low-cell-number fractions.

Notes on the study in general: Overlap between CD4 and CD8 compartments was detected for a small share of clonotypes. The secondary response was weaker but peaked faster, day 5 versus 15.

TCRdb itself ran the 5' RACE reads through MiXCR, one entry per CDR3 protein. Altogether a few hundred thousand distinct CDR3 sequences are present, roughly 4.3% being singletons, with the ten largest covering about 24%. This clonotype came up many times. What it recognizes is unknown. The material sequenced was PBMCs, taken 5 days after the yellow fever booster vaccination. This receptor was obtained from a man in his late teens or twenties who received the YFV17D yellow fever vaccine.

In DNA, the CDR3 is TGCAGTGCTAGTAAGGACACTTGGGATCAGCCCCAGCATTTT. It specifies CSASKDTWDQPQHF. V is TRBV20-1 and J is TRBJ1-5, with D possibly matching TRBD1 (5 bases). From germline, CDR1 is DFQATT and CDR2 SNEGSKA (reference sequence). The CDR3 totals 14 residues. The ends were cut back, 3 bases at V and 5 bases at J, with 14 bases in the middle.